Listed below are T cell receptor beta chains from one sample, sequenced in a study of monozygotic twins with cystic fibrosis. The data were produced by immunoSEQ multiplex PCR, yet TCRdb's version contains in-frame clones alone and is incomplete. The data show tens of thousands of clones, approximately 97% seen once. Sequencing used blood. Receptors were obtained from a girl aged 2-15 years with cystic fibrosis. The CDR3 runs from the conserved cysteine through the conserved F or W. The D gene is left open where the match is weak.

J gene | V gene | D gene | CDR3 DNA | CDR3 protein
TRBJ2-3 | TRBV7-9 | TRBD1 | TGTGCCAGCAGCTTCCGGGACAGGGAGGCAGATACGCAGTATTTT | CASSFRDREADTQYF
TRBJ1-1 | TRBV10-3 | NA | TGTGCCATCAGTGTTGATAGGGCCGACACTGAAGCTTTCTTT | CAISVDRADTEAFF
TRBJ1-1 | TRBV7-6 | NA | TGTGCCAGCAGCCTCCCCCTGACAGGACCGAACACTGAAGCTTTCTTT | CASSLPLTGPNTEAFF
TRBJ2-5 | TRBV5-4 | NA | TGTGCCAGCAGCTTGCGGAGGGACCAAGAGACCCAGTACTTC | CASSLRRDQETQYF
TRBJ1-1 | TRBV28 | NA | TGTGCCAGCAGCTCGTATGGGGTTAACACTGAAGCTTTCTTT | CASSSYGVNTEAFF
TRBJ2-7 | TRBV5-1 | NA | TGCGCCAGCAGCTTGGGTCTCGGGGGACCCTACGAGCAGTACTTC | CASSLGLGGPYEQYF
TRBJ2-5 | TRBV7-3 | NA | TGTGCCAGCAGCTTAAATCAAGGGCACAGGGTGGCCAAAGAGACCCAGTACTTC | CASSLNQGHRVAKETQYF
TRBJ2-3 | TRBV5-6 | TRBD2 | TGTGCCAGCACCCCCGGGGGGAGATGGACCGATTTCACAGATACGCAGTATTTT | CASTPGGRWTDFTDTQYF
TRBJ2-2 | TRBV19 | TRBD2 | TGTGCCAGTAGTATAGGGGGAGGGCCAACCGGGGAGCTGTTTTTT | CASSIGGGPTGELFF
TRBJ2-2 | TRBV5-1 | TRBD2 | TGCGCCAGCAGCGGGACTAGCGGGAGGTCCACCGGGGAGCTGTTTTTT | CASSGTSGRSTGELFF
TRBJ2-1 | TRBV5-1 | NA | TGCGCCAGCAGCCTGGGAAGGCTAGCGCTCTACAATGAGCAGTTCTTC | CASSLGRLALYNEQFF
TRBJ2-3 | TRBV19 | TRBD1 | TGTGCCAGTAGTATGGGACAGGGAAGGTCAGATACGCAGTATTTT | CASSMGQGRSDTQYF
TRBJ1-3 | TRBV11-2 | TRBD1 | TGTGCCAGCAGCTCCCTTAGGGGACAGGGGGAAAACACCATATATTTT | CASSSLRGQGENTIYF
TRBJ1-1 | TRBV7-2 | NA | TGTGCCAGCAGCTTCCAGGGAGGGGGTAAGACTGAAGCTTTCTTT | CASSFQGGGKTEAFF
TRBJ2-3 | TRBV19 | TRBD2 | TGTGCCAGTAGCAAACTAGCGGAGAATACAGATACGCAGTATTTT | CASSKLAENTDTQYF
TRBJ2-2 | TRBV6-4 | NA | TGTGCCAGCAGTGAATTAGCGGTCGCCGGGGAGCTGTTTTTT | CASSELAVAGELFF
TRBJ1-4 | TRBV30 | TRBD1 | TGTGCCTGGAGTGCTGACAGGGTTGATGAAAAACTGTTTTTT | CAWSADRVDEKLFF
TRBJ1-6 | TRBV27 | TRBD1 | TGTGCCAGCAGTTCCGGGACAGGGGGTTCACCCCTCCACTTT | CASSSGTGGSPLHF
TRBJ2-1 | TRBV30 | NA | TGTGCCTGGACCATACTGGACAGCAATGAGCAGTTCTTC | CAWTILDSNEQFF
TRBJ2-2 | TRBV4-2 | NA | TGTGCCAGCAGCCAAGAGAGAGCGGTGAACACCGGGGAGCTGTTTTTT | CASSQERAVNTGELFF